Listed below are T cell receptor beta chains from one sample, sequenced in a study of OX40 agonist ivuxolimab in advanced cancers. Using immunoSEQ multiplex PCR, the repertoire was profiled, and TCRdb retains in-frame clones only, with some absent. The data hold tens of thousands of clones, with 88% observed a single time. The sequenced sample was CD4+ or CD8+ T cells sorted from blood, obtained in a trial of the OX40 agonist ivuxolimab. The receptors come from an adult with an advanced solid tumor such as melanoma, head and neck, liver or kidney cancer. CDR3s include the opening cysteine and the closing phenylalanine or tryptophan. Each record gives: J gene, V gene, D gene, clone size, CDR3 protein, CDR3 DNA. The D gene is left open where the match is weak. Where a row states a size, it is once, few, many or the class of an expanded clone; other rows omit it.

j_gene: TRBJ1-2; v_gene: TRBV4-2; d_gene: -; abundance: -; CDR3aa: CASSQDPGYGYTF; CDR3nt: TGTGCCAGCAGCCAAGATCCAGGCTATGGCTACACCTTC
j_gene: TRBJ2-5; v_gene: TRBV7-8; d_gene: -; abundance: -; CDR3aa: CASSSSRGGSGSETQYF; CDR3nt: TGTGCCAGCAGCTCTTCCCGAGGAGGGAGTGGGTCGGAGACCCAGTACTTC
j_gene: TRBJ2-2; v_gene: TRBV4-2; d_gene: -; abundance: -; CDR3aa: CASSQVNFNTGELFF; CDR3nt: TGTGCCAGCAGCCAAGTTAACTTTAACACCGGGGAGCTGTTTTTT
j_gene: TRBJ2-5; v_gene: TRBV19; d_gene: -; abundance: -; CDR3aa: CASSIPGGGRGETQYF; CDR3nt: TGTGCCAGTAGCATACCTGGGGGGGGGCGCGGAGAGACCCAGTACTTC
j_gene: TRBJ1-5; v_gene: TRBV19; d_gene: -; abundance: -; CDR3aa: CASSKRWTISNQPQHF; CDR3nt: TGTGCCAGTAGCAAAAGGTGGACTATCAGCAATCAGCCCCAGCATTTT
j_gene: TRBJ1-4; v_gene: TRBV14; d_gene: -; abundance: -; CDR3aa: CASSQWTVRTNEKLFF; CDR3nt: TGTGCCAGCAGCCAATGGACGGTTAGAACTAATGAAAAACTGTTTTTT
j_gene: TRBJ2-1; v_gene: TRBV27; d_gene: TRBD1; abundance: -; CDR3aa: CASNNRTGIRNEQFF; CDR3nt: TGTGCCAGCAACAACCGGACAGGGATTCGGAATGAGCAGTTCTTC
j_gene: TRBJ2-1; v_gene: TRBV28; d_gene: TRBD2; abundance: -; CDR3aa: CLTTSGGTPSSYNEQFF; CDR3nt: TGTCTAACCACTAGCGGGGGAACTCCGAGCTCCTACAATGAGCAGTTCTTC
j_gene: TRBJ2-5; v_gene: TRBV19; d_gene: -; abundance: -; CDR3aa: CASSISRKETQYF; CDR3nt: TGTGCCAGTAGTATAAGCCGAAAAGAGACCCAGTACTTC
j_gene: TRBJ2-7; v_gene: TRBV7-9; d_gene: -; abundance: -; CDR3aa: CASSLSAVPYEQYF; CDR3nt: TGTGCCAGCAGCTTATCGGCAGTACCCTACGAGCAGTACTTC
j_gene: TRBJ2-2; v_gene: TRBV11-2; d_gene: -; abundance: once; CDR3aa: CASAPWGRGTGELFF; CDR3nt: TGTGCCAGCGCACCCTGGGGGCGAGGGACCGGGGAGCTGTTTTTT
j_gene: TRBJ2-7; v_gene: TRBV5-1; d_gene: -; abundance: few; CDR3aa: CASSLAQGSYEQYF; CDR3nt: TGCGCCAGCAGCTTGGCACAAGGCTCCTACGAGCAGTACTTC
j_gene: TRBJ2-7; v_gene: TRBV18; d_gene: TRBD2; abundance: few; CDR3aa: CASSPLAPSGGNYEQYF; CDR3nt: TGTGCCAGCTCACCACTGGCTCCTAGCGGGGGAAATTACGAGCAGTACTTC
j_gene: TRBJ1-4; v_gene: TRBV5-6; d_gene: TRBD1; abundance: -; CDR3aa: CASSLTGGWGEKLFF; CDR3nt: TGTGCCAGCAGCTTGACAGGGGGATGGGGTGAAAAACTGTTTTTT
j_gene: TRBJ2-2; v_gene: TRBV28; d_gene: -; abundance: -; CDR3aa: CASSILAVPNTGELFF; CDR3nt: TGTGCCAGCAGTATCTTAGCGGTGCCGAACACCGGGGAGCTGTTTTTT
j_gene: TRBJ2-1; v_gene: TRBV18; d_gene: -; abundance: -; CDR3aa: CASSPNLGGEQFF; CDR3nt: TGTGCCAGCTCACCTAACCTAGGGGGTGAGCAGTTCTTC
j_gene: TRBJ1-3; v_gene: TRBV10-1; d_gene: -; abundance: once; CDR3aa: CASPLLYRVPSGNTIYF; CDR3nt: TGCGCCAGCCCCCTCCTCTACAGGGTACCCTCTGGAAACACCATATATTTT
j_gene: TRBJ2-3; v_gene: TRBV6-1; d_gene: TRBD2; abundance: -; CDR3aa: CASSGLAGGGDTQYF; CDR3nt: TGTGCCAGCAGTGGGCTAGCGGGAGGGGGAGATACGCAGTATTTT
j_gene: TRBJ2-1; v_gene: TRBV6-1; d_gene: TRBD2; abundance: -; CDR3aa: CASSVGLAGWGGHNEQFF; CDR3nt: TGTGCCAGCAGTGTGGGACTAGCGGGATGGGGGGGACACAATGAGCAGTTCTTC
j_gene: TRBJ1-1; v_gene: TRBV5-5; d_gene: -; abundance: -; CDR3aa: CASSLWQGGEAFF; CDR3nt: TGTGCCAGCAGCTTGTGGCAGGGCGGTGAAGCTTTCTTT
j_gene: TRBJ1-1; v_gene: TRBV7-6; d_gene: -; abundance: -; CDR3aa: CASSFVGWGTEAFF; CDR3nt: TGTGCCAGCAGCTTTGTGGGGTGGGGCACTGAAGCTTTCTTT
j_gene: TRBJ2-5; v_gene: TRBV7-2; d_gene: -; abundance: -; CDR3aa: CASSLNSMETQYF; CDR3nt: TGTGCCAGCAGCTTAAATAGTATGGAGACCCAGTACTTC
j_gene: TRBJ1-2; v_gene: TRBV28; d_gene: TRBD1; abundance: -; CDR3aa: CASSSNTGGGYGYTF; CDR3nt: TGTGCCAGCAGTTCCAACACAGGGGGCGGCTATGGCTACACCTTC
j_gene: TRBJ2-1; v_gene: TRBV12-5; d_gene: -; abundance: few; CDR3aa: CASGFRSNEQFF; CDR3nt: TGTGCTAGTGGTTTCCGATCCAATGAGCAGTTCTTC
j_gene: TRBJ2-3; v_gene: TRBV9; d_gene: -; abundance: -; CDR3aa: CASSVRSGTDTQYF; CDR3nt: TGTGCCAGCAGCGTACGGAGCGGAACAGATACGCAGTATTTT
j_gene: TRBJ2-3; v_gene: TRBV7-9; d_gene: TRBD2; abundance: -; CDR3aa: CASSLVAGSRGRNTQYF; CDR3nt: TGTGCCAGCAGCTTGGTAGCGGGATCAAGGGGACGGAATACGCAGTATTTT
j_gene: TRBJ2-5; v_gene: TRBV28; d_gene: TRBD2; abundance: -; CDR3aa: CASSTRLAVETQYF; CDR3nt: TGTGCCAGCAGTACTCGACTAGCTGTGGAGACCCAGTACTTC
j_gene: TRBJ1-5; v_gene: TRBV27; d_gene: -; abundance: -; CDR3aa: CASSSTGGIGSQHF; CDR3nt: TGTGCCAGCAGTAGTACGGGGGGGATCGGGTCCCAGCATTTT
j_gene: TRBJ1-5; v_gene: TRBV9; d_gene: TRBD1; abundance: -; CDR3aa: CASSAGGQLHQPQHF; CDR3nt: TGTGCCAGCAGCGCAGGGGGACAGCTTCATCAGCCCCAGCATTTT
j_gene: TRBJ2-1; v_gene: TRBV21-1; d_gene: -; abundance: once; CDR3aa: CAGTSLFRTGGSYNEQFF; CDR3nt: TGTGCCGGAACTTCCCTTTTTAGGACAGGGGGTTCCTACAATGAGCAGTTCTTC
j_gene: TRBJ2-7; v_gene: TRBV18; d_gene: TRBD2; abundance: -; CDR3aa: CASSPPAGADEQYF; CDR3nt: TGTGCCAGCTCCCCACCGGCGGGAGCGGACGAGCAGTACTTC
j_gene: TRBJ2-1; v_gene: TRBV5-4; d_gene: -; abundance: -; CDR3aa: CASSWDRVEDEQFF; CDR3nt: TGTGCCAGCAGCTGGGACCGGGTTGAGGATGAGCAGTTCTTC
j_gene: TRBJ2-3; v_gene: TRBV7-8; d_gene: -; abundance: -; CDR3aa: CASSLGPVNKDTQYF; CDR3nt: TGTGCCAGCAGCTTAGGCCCTGTCAATAAAGATACGCAGTATTTT